This T cell receptor beta chain is drawn from a study of regulatory T cells in long-lasting Graves disease. Study as a whole: Graves' patients (newly diagnosed) had been on antithyroid drugs under 3 months.

Arm-PCR of CDR3 regions and iRepertoire HTBI primers were the basis on which TCR beta libraries were built. TCRdb ran MiXCR on the multiplex PCR reads and lists one entry per CDR3 protein. The profile shows about 420,000 distinct CDR3 sequences, about a sixth of them singletons. Germline V gene sequence: CDR1 MDHEN, CDR2 SYDVKM. This CDR3 is built from 14 residues. Trimming shortened V by 8 bases and J by 0 bases, and 13 bases separated the two germline ends. At least ten counts were recorded for this clonotype. The sample's time point: newly diagnosed GD, antithyroid drugs for less than 3 months. There was RNA extracted from PBMCs, and the TCR library was made from it. The data also belong to a second study, concerning T cells in Graves' hyperthyroidism and ophthalmopathy. This second study says: In the first-round RT-PCR of the TCR CDR3, the HTBI primer set was used. Before onset, ophthalmopathy was predicted by the model a median around 6 months earlier.

The sequence was collected from a woman in her late teens or twenties with Graves disease. This specimen consisted of peripheral blood mononuclear cells (PBMCs), obtained at new diagnosis, from a patient treated with antithyroid drugs. This chain connects TRBV28 to TRBJ1-1; D gene uncertain. CDR3: CASLVGAMNTEAFF. CDR3 sequence (DNA): TGTGCCAGCCTCGTAGGAGCAATGAACACTGAAGCTTTCTTT.